The 23 T cell receptor beta chains presented below share a single source sample, sequenced in a study of response to subunit inactivated influenza vaccine. TCRdb redid the calling of the RT-PCR reads with MiXCR, one entry per CDR3 protein. Of roughly 700,000 distinct CDR3 sequences listed, approximately 14% are singletons. The input for sequencing was PBMCs from blood, taken around 14 days before vaccination. Receptor source: a man aged 50-60 years who received an inactivated influenza vaccine.

This clonotype showed up many times. The chain carries TRBV5-1 and TRBJ2-3; D is possibly TRBD1 or TRBD2 (5 bases each). This CDR3 region has 16 residues. V gave up 0 bases and J gave up 0 bases, with 11 bases separating them. The germline CDR1 and CDR2 sequences are SGHRS and YFSETQ. CDR3 in amino acids: CASSLDWGRSTDTQYF. In nucleotides, the CDR3 is TGCGCCAGCAGCTTGGACTGGGGACGGAGCACAGATACGCAGTATTTT.

The CDR3 DNA follows: TGTGCCAGCAGTTACTTCGGGGCCGCTGAAGCTTTCTTT. Its translation is CASSYFGAAEAFF. The rearrangement joins TRBV6-2 or TRBV6-3 to TRBJ1-1, with D maybe TRBD1 (5 bases). The CDR3 covers 13 residues. Germline lookup yields CDR1 MNHEY and CDR2 SVGEGT. V lost 1 base, J lost 6 bases, and 9 bases lay in between.

This clonotype occurred a few times. The rearrangement links TRBV4-2 to TRBJ2-6; unclear D gene. The CDR3 extends over 16 amino acids. V was shortened by 2 bases and J by 0 bases, with 8 bases between the two germline ends. From germline, CDR1 is LGHNA and CDR2 YNFKEQ. The CDR3 here is CASSQKLSSGANVLTF. DNA for the CDR3: TGTGCCAGCAGCCAAAAGCTAAGCTCTGGGGCCAACGTCCTGACTTTC.

In this sample, this clonotype turned up a few times. V is TRBV5-1 and J is TRBJ2-2, with 10 bases matching TRBD1. Germline assignment: CDR1 SGHRS and CDR2 YFSETQ. This CDR3 has 17 amino acids. The V gene end was trimmed by 4 bases and the J gene end by 5 bases; junction bases not matched to a gene: 11. The chain's CDR3 is CASSPTGGAVGTGELFF. CDR3 in DNA: TGCGCCAGCAGCCCGACAGGGGGCGCGGTTGGAACCGGGGAGCTGTTTTTT.

The table lists this clonotype with a few counts. The rearrangement links TRBV5-1 to TRBJ1-2; maybe TRBD1 (6 bases). This CDR3 has 15 residues. CDR1 and CDR2 (germline): SGHRS, YFSETQ. Trimming cost V 1 base and J 1 base, with 11 bases left between them. The CDR3 DNA reads TGCGCCAGCAGCTTGTGGACAGATCTTAACTATGGCTACACCTTC. As protein: CASSLWTDLNYGYTF.

The chain has TRBV24-1 and TRBJ2-7, with 8 bases that match TRBD1. CDR3 length: 15 amino acids. Germline CDR1 KGHDR, CDR2 SFDVKD. The V segment lost 2 bases and the J segment 6 bases; nucleotides outside the gene matches: 8. The CDR3 DNA reads as TGTGCCACCAGTGATTCGGGACAGGTGGTCGGCGAGCAGTACTTC. It encodes CATSDSGQVVGEQYF.

The CDR3, as DNA: TGCAGCGTTGAGGGGGCGGCTGAGCAGTTCTTC. Protein sequence: CSVEGAAEQFF. The chain couples TRBV29-1 to TRBJ2-1; possibly TRBD1 for D (6 bases). The CDR3 has 11 residues. The V gene lost 3 bases and the J gene lost 9 bases, with 9 bases spanning the gap. Germline V CDR1 and CDR2: SQVTM, ANQGSEA.

A few counts support this clonotype. The rearrangement links TRBV7-2 to TRBJ2-1; 9 nucleotides align to TRBD2. This CDR3 comprises 15 residues. Germline trimming cut 4 bases from V and 6 bases from J; bases unmatched to any gene: 7. Germline CDR1 is SGHTA and CDR2 is FQGNSA. CDR3 region: CASSSGTSYPNEQFF. The CDR3 DNA sequence: TGTGCCAGCAGCTCCGGGACTAGCTACCCCAATGAGCAGTTCTTC.

This clonotype has just a few counts. The rearrangement uses TRBV28 and TRBJ1-1; D ambiguous. The CDR3 spans 14 residues. CDR1 and CDR2 from the germline V gene are MDHEN and SYDVKM. Trimming removed 6 bases at V and 3 bases at J, with 14 bases between. The CDR3 is CASSEGSGHTEAFF. CDR3 in DNA: TGTGCCAGCAGCGAGGGATCTGGGCACACTGAAGCTTTCTTT.

The chain couples TRBV10-2 to TRBJ2-5; 10 nucleotides agree with TRBD1. Germline CDR1 reads WSHSY; CDR2 reads SAAADI. This CDR3 has 14 amino acids. V shed 6 bases, J shed 4 bases, and the junction held 5 bases outside the gene matches. The CDR3 DNA reads TGCGCCAGCAGATCGGGACAGGGGATAGAGACCCAGTACTTC. Its translation is CASRSGQGIETQYF.

This clonotype was observed many times. The rearrangement uses TRBV6-5 and TRBJ1-3; D unclear. The CDR3 is made up of 15 amino acids. The germline CDR1 and CDR2 sequences are MNHEY and SVGAGI. Trimming removed 4 bases at V and 4 bases at J, with 14 bases between. The DNA for the CDR3 is TGTGCCAGCAGTTCCCTGGGCCTCAGGGGAAACACCATATATTTT. It is translated as CASSSLGLRGNTIYF.

In DNA form, the CDR3 reads TGCAGCGTTTCTTCAGCCGGGGGACAGCCCCAGCATTTT. Translating it yields CSVSSAGGQPQHF. The chain employs TRBV29-1 and TRBJ1-5; D is possibly TRBD1 (5 bases). The CDR3 contains 13 residues. V was cut by 5 bases and J by 7 bases, with 15 bases left in between. Germline CDR1 and CDR2: SQVTM and ANQGSEA.

The chain joins TRBV20-1 to TRBJ2-3; D is undetermined. The V and J ends lost 6 bases and 5 bases respectively, with 12 bases between them. Germline V gene sequence: CDR1 DFQATT, CDR2 SNEGSKA (reference sequence). CDR3 length equals 12 residues. The CDR3 DNA reads TGCAGTGCGCCTAGAGGTGGAGATACGCAGTATTTT. Encoded protein: CSAPRGGDTQYF.

In this sample, this clonotype turned up many times. The rearrangement links TRBV3-1 to TRBJ2-3, with D possibly TRBD2 on 6 matching bases. V lost 6 bases and J lost 1, with 14 bases in between. Germline loops: CDR1 LGHDT, CDR2 YNNKEL (reference sequence). There are 15 residues in the CDR3. CDR3 sequence reads: CASSFSGLRTDTQYF. The CDR3 region has the DNA TGTGCCAGCAGTTTCAGCGGGTTACGCACAGATACGCAGTATTTT.

This clonotype has a handful of counts. The chain combines TRBV10-3 with TRBJ2-3; 9 positions agree with TRBD1. Germline lookup yields CDR1 ENHRY and CDR2 SYGVKD. CDR3 size: 15 residues. The V and J ends lost 6 bases and 4 bases, in that order; junction bases with no gene match: 8. CDR3: CAISAGQGRADTQYF. CDR3 DNA: TGTGCCATCAGCGCGGGACAGGGACGCGCAGATACGCAGTATTTT.

The table lists this clonotype with many counts. The V call is TRBV7-2, the J call TRBJ2-7; D possibly uses TRBD1 or TRBD2 (5 bases each). Deletions cut 1 base from V and 4 bases from J, with 11 bases between. The germline gives CDR1 SGHTA, CDR2 FQGNSA. This CDR3 spans 14 amino acids. CDR3 amino acids: CASSLEAGTYEQYF. The DNA of the CDR3 is TGTGCCAGCAGCTTAGAGGCAGGGACGTACGAGCAGTACTTC.

This clonotype came up many times. The CDR3 loop is CSARDWSGGTQYF. CDR3 in DNA: TGCAGTGCTAGAGATTGGAGTGGCGGGACCCAGTACTTC. This rearrangement joins TRBV20-1 to TRBJ2-5, with D uncertain. Germline values: CDR1 DFQATT, CDR2 SNEGSKA (reference sequence). This CDR3 contains 13 residues. V was trimmed by 0 bases and J by 7 bases, leaving 12 bases between them.

The rearrangement links TRBV12-3 or TRBV12-4 to TRBJ2-6; TRBD1 matches 7 bases. This CDR3 is built from 17 residues. Trimming took 5 bases from V and 4 from J; bases not matched to a gene: 11. The CDR3 loop reads CASSPWGQSGGANVLTF. Written as DNA, the CDR3 is TGTGCCAGCAGTCCGTGGGGACAGTCGGGCGGGGCCAACGTCCTGACTTTC.

The chain employs TRBV20-1 and TRBJ2-7, with D tentatively TRBD1 (6 bases). The V end was cut by 1 base, the J end by 2 bases, with 12 bases between. The CDR3 is 14 residues long. Germline CDR1 reads DFQATT; CDR2 reads SNEGSKA (reference sequence). The CDR3 bases are TGCAGTGCTAGAGCACAACAGGGACCCTACGAGCAGTACTTC. It is translated as CSARAQQGPYEQYF.

This clonotype was counted many times. The V call is TRBV28, the J call TRBJ2-3; weak D call: TRBD2 (7 bases). The CDR3 has 15 residues. V was cut by 3 bases and J by 2 bases, with 12 bases left in between. Germline V gene data show CDR1 as MDHEN and CDR2 as SYDVKM. The CDR3 spells CASSFGGQNTDTQYF. The CDR3 nucleotides are TGTGCCAGCAGTTTCGGGGGGCAGAACACAGATACGCAGTATTTT.

In regard to this clonotype: A junction boundary mismatches the germline segment, possibly from a read error. CDR3 residues: CATSRGGAPNEQFF. The CDR3 DNA reads as TGTGCCACCAGTCGCGGGGGGGCCCCCAATGAGCAGTTCTTC. The gene calls are TRBV12-3 or TRBV12-4 and TRBJ2-1; TRBD2 matches 9 bases. The CDR3 runs 14 residues.

In its sample, this clonotype was seen a few times. The chain employs TRBV24-1 and TRBJ2-5; maybe TRBD1 (5 bases). The V and J ends lost 4 bases and 5 bases respectively, with 13 bases between them. The CDR3 length is 14 residues. Germline V lookup: CDR1 KGHDR, CDR2 SFDVKD. The CDR3 is CATSDPLSGETQYF. The CDR3 DNA follows: TGTGCCACCAGTGACCCGCTATCAGGGGAGACCCAGTACTTC.

This clonotype was detected a few times. This rearrangement joins TRBV10-2 to TRBJ2-5, with 11 bases lining up with TRBD2. Trimming removed 9 bases from V and 2 bases from J; junction bases left unmatched: 11. This CDR3 has 16 residues. Per germline, CDR1 WSHSY and CDR2 SAAADI. CDR3 nucleotides: TGCGCCAGTAGAACCGGGACTAGCGGACCACAAGAGACCCAGTACTTC. Its translation: CASRTGTSGPQETQYF.